This record looks at one T cell receptor beta chain sequence and its context. Its specificity is unknown. This record comes from a study of a mutant IDH1 vaccine in newly diagnosed glioma. Sequenced by immunoSEQ multiplex PCR; TCRdb stores in-frame clones only, minus some. The sample consists of some 130,000 clones, around 80% of them appearing once. V was clipped by 4 bases and J by 3 bases, with 13 bases between them. CDR3 length: 14 amino acids. Looked up from germline, CDR1 is GTSNPN and CDR2 is SVGIG (reference sequence). The time point was: week 11, during vaccination. Each dose of the vaccine consisted of 300 ug of mutant IDH1 20-mer peptide, with topical imiquimod.

The chain is built from TRBV30 and TRBJ2-1, with D unclear. The receptor was isolated from a man between 35 and 55 years old with glioma. Sequenced here: PBMCs, sampled from a glioma patient whose treatment included an IDH1 peptide vaccine. The CDR3 sequence is CAWIGSQNYNEQFF. Here the CDR3 DNA reads TGTGCCTGGATCGGGTCCCAAAACTACAATGAGCAGTTCTTC.